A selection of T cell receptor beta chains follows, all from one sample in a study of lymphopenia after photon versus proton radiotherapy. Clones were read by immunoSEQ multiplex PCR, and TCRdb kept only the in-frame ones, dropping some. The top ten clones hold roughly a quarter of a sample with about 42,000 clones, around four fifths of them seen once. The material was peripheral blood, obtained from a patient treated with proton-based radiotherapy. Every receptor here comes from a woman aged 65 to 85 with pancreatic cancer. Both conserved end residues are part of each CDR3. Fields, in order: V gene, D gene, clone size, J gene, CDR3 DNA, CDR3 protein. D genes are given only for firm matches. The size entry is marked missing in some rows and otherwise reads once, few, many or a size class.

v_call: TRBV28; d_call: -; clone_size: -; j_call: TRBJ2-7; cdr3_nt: TGTGCCAGCAGTTTATTACTCGGGAGCTCCTACGAGCAGTACTTC; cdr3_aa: CASSLLLGSSYEQYF
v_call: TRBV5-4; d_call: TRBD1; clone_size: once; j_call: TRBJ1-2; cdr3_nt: TGTGCCAGCAACTTAGACAGGGGGCATGGCTACACCTTC; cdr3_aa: CASNLDRGHGYTF
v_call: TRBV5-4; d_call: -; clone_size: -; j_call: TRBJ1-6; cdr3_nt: TGTGCCAGCAGCCTTGGGAGGCAGGGGAGAAATTCACCCCTCCACTTT; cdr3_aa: CASSLGRQGRNSPLHF
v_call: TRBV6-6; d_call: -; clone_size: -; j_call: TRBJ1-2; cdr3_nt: TGTGCCAGCAGCCCAGCTAACTATGGCTACACCTTC; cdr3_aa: CASSPANYGYTF
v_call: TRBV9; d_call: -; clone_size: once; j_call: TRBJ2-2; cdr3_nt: TGTGCCAGCAGCGTGGACAGCAACACCGGGGAGCTGTTTTTT; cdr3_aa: CASSVDSNTGELFF
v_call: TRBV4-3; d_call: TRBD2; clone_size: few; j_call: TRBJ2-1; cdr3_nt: TGCGCCAGCAGCCTAGGACTAGCGGGAGGCTCGGTGCAGTTCTTC; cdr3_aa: CASSLGLAGGSVQFF
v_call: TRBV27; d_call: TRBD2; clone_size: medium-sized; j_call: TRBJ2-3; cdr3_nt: TGTGCCAGCAGTTTGAATTTGGGCGGGAGCTCAGATACGCAGTATTTT; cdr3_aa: CASSLNLGGSSDTQYF
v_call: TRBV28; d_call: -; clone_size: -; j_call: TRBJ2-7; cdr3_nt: TGTGCCAGCAGTACGACAGTCTACGAGCAGTACTTC; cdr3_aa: CASSTTVYEQYF
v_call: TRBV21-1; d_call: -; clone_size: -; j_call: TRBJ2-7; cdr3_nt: TGTGCCAGCAGCAAAACGTGGCAAGCGGGGTTCTCCTACGAGCAGTACTTC; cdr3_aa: CASSKTWQAGFSYEQYF
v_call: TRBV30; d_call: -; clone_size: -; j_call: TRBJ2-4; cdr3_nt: TGTGCCTGGAGCGCAGTAGGGGGGAAAAACATTCAGTACTTC; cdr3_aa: CAWSAVGGKNIQYF
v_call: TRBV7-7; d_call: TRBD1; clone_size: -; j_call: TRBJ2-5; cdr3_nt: TGTGCTAGCAGCAAGGACAGGGTTGGTGAGACCCAGTACTTC; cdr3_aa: CASSKDRVGETQYF
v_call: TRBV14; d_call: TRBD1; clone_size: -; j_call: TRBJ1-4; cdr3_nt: TGTGCCAGCAGCCGACAACAGGGGAGGGGTGAAAAACTGTTTTTT; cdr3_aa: CASSRQQGRGEKLFF
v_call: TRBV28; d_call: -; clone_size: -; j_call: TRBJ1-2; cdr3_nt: TGTGCCAGCAGTTCACTCCAGGGGCTTGGGGACTATGGCTACACCTTC; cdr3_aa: CASSSLQGLGDYGYTF
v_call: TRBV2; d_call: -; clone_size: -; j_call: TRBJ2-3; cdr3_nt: TGTGCCAGCATGTCGCCAGGTGCAGATACGCAGTATTTT; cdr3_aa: CASMSPGADTQYF
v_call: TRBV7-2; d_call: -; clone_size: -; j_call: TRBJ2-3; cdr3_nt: TGTGCCAGCAGCGCCCGGACAGATACGCAGTATTTT; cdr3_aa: CASSARTDTQYF
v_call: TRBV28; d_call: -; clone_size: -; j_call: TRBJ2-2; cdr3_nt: TGTGCCAGCAGTCCCGCAGGGGCCGCGAACACCGGGGAGCTGTTTTTT; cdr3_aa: CASSPAGAANTGELFF
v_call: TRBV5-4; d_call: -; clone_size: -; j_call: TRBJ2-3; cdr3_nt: TGTGCCAGCAGCCGGGGGACAGATACGCAGTATTTT; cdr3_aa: CASSRGTDTQYF
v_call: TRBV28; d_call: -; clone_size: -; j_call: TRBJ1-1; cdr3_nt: TGTGCCAGCAGTTTCCCCCTTGAGACTGAAGCTTTCTTT; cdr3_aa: CASSFPLETEAFF
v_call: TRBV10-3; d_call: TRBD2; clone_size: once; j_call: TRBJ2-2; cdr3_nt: TGTGCCATCAGTGAGGCGACTAGCGGGAGGACCGGGGAGCTGTTTTTT; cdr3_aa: CAISEATSGRTGELFF
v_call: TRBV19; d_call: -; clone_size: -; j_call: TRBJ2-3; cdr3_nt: TGTGCCAGTAGTATGCTTAGCAGGACCTCCATCTCTGATACGCAGTATTTT; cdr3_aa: CASSMLSRTSISDTQYF
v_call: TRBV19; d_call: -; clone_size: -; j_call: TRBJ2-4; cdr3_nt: TGTGCCAGCGTGGGGCCCCATATGGACAAAAACATTCAGTACTTC; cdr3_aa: CASVGPHMDKNIQYF
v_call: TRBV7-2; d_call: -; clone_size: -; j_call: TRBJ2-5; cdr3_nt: TGTGCCAGCAGCTTAGCTCCTAGCATAGAGACCCAGTACTTC; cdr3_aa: CASSLAPSIETQYF
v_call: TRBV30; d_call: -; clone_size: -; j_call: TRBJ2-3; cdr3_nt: TGTGCCTGGAGTGTACGCTCGGCAGGGGGGACAGATACGCAGTATTTT; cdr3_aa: CAWSVRSAGGTDTQYF
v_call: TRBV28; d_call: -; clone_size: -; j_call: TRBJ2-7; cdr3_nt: TGTGCCAGCAGTTTAATTCAGGTAGCCTACGAGCAGTACTTC; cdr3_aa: CASSLIQVAYEQYF
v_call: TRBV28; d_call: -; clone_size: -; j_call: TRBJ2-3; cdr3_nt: TGTGCCAGCAGTCTAGTTGTGACACTCTCCCTTAGCACAGATACGCAGTATTTT; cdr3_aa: CASSLVVTLSLSTDTQYF
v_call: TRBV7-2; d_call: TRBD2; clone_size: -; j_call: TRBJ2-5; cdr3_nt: TGTGCCAGCAGCTTAACTGGCTGGGTAGCGGGGACTTCTTGGGAGACCCAGTACTTC; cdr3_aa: CASSLTGWVAGTSWETQYF
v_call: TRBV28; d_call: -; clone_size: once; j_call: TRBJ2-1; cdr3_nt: TGTGCCAGCAGTCCCTGGGGGGGCCCCTACAATGAGCAGTTCTTC; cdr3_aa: CASSPWGGPYNEQFF
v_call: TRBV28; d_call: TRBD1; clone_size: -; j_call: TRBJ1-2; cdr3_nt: TGTGCCAGCGTCGAAACAGGGGCGCGCGGCTACACCTTC; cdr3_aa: CASVETGARGYTF
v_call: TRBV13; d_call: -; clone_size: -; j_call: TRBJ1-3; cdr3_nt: TGTGCCAGCAGCTCGGGACCACTCTCTGGAAACACCATATATTTT; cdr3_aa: CASSSGPLSGNTIYF